This T cell receptor (beta chain) was recovered during a study of OX40 agonist ivuxolimab in advanced cancers. CDR1 and CDR2 (germline): WSHSY, SAAADI. CDR3 length equals 13 residues. The germline V and J ends were trimmed by 2 bases and 4 bases, with 6 bases remaining between them. Produced via immunoSEQ multiplex PCR; TCRdb's table is partial and in-frame only. The repertoire has just over 14,000 clones, about 90% of them found once; the top ten carry roughly 25%. The chain employs TRBV10-2 and TRBJ2-1; no clear D. This specimen consisted of CD4+ or CD8+ T cells sorted from blood, obtained in a trial of the OX40 agonist ivuxolimab. The origin of this receptor is an adult with an advanced solid tumor such as melanoma, head and neck, liver or kidney cancer. The CDR3 region has the DNA TGCGCCAGCAGTGAGAGTCTTTACAATGAGCAGTTCTTC. As protein: CASSESLYNEQFF.